This T cell receptor (beta chain) was identified in a study of cytomegalovirus exposure and HLA in healthy donors. Overall study: Early released data had tens of millions of unique TCRs, all coming from HLA-typed donors.

In regard to this clone: The antigen remains undetermined.

Trimming left V 8 bases short and J 8 bases short, with 15 bases between. Per the germline V gene, CDR1 is MGHRA and CDR2 is YSYEKL. This CDR3 contains 13 residues. The PCR was carried out with 60 Vbeta primers and 13 Jbeta primers. Using immunoSEQ multiplex PCR, the repertoire was profiled, and TCRdb retains in-frame clones only, with some absent. The table lists around 98,000 clones, 65% to 80% of them singletons, with 7% to 10% in the top ten. Overall study results and limits: CMV antigen specificity of a few CMV-associated chains was confirmed in vitro. Cytomegalovirus association was listed for about 180 TCR beta chains.

This chain uses TRBV4-1 with TRBJ2-2, with D uncertain. Sample: PBMCs. This TCR was recovered from a human donor in good health. The CDR3 bases are TGCGCCAGCCGCGCACCTCCCGTGGGGGAGCTGTTTTTT. This codes for CASRAPPVGELFF.